This T cell receptor beta chain was found in a study of blood T cell repertoires in COVID-19. In the study overall: Nucleic acid was either cDNA or gDNA, and it came from T cells, B-cell-depleted T cells, or PBMCs.

V gave up 0 bases and J gave up 0 bases, with 11 bases separating them. The germline gives CDR1 SEHNR, CDR2 FQNEAQ (reference sequence). The CDR3 runs to 16 residues. Clones were read by immunoSEQ multiplex PCR, and TCRdb kept only the in-frame ones, dropping some. Of 210,000 or so clones in the sample, less than 85% were seen once. This sequence joins TRBV7-9 and TRBJ1-1; D is ambiguous. The origin of this receptor is a man in his fifties or sixties who had recovered from COVID-19. The sequencing sample was made of PBMCs or T cells enriched from blood (not recorded which). CDR3 amino acids: CASSLALTRVNTEAFF. As DNA, the CDR3 is TGTGCCAGCAGCTTAGCGTTGACAAGAGTGAACACTGAAGCTTTCTTT.